The 11 T cell receptor beta chains given below trace back to one sample, sequenced in a study of blood T cell repertoires in COVID-19. Clones were sequenced by immunoSEQ multiplex PCR, and TCRdb holds only the in-frame ones, with some missing. The sample records some 81,000 clones, about 95% being singletons. The sequencing sample was made of peripheral blood. These receptors all come from a human donor with active COVID-19. The donor label of this sample is uncertain.

In this sample, this clone turned up a few times. The V gene is TRBV6-2 or TRBV6-3, the J gene TRBJ2-7; 13 bases map to TRBD2. Germline CDR1 MNHEY, CDR2 SVGEGT. Losses at the gene ends were 5 bases for V and 2 bases for J; bases not matched to a gene: 12. This CDR3 has 18 residues. This CDR3 is CASSTTGLAGEWTYEQYF. As DNA, the CDR3 is TGTGCCAGCAGTACAACCGGACTAGCGGGAGAGTGGACCTACGAGCAGTACTTC.

This chain uses TRBV20-1 with TRBJ1-2, with D hard to call. The CDR3 totals 11 residues. V shed 0 bases and J shed 8 bases, with 7 bases lying between them. In germline, CDR1 is DFQATT, CDR2 SNEGSKA (reference sequence). CDR3 sequence: CSARDLLGYTF. CDR3 coding DNA: TGCAGTGCTAGAGATCTCCTAGGCTACACCTTC.

This chain links TRBV29-1 with TRBJ2-1; 7 bases line up with TRBD1. The CDR3 covers 15 residues. Germline trimming cut 2 bases from V and 10 bases from J; bases unmatched to any gene: 14. The germline gives CDR1 SQVTM, CDR2 ANQGSEA. The CDR3 reads CSVERRETGRLEQFF. The CDR3 DNA sequence: TGCAGCGTTGAACGTAGGGAGACAGGGCGCCTCGAGCAGTTCTTC.

The chain has TRBV7-6 and TRBJ1-2; no reliable D call. Germline loops: CDR1 SGHVS, CDR2 FNYEAQ. V was clipped by 4 bases and J by 2 bases, with 14 bases between them. The CDR3 contains 15 residues. In DNA form, the CDR3 reads TGTGCCAGCAGCTCCCGATTAGATCGCAACTATGGCTACACCTTC. It encodes CASSSRLDRNYGYTF.

The rearrangement uses TRBV7-2 and TRBJ2-2; D gene uncertain. The CDR3 contains 14 residues. V was trimmed by 2 bases and J by 1 base, leaving 5 bases between them. The germline gives CDR1 SGHTA, CDR2 FQGNSA. The CDR3 sequence: CASSLLRNTGELFF. In nucleotides, the CDR3 is TGTGCCAGCAGCTTATTGAGGAACACCGGGGAGCTGTTTTTT.

The J gene is TRBJ2-7, the V gene TRBV7-2, with 8 bases that match TRBD2. The CDR3 loop spans 14 amino acids. Germline assignment: CDR1 SGHTA and CDR2 FQGNSA. Unmatched junction bases numbered 8, after V lost 6 bases and J lost 4 bases. The CDR3 loop is CASRPASGRYEQYF. The CDR3 region has the DNA TGTGCCAGCAGACCCGCTAGCGGGCGATACGAGCAGTACTTC.

J is TRBJ1-2 and V is TRBV7-9; 11 nucleotides match TRBD1. CDR1 is SEHNR, CDR2 FQNEAQ, per germline (reference sequence). With 5 bases clipped from V and 8 bases from J, the junction kept 7 bases outside the gene matches. The CDR3 is 14 amino acids. In DNA form, the CDR3 reads TGTGCCAGCAGCACGGACAGGGGGCCATCAGGCTACACCTTC. It yields the protein CASSTDRGPSGYTF.

The rearrangement joins TRBV7-9 to TRBJ1-1; TRBD1 might be the D (6 bases). CDR3 length: 15 residues. Germline CDR1 is SEHNR and CDR2 is FQNEAQ (reference sequence). Trimming stripped 5 bases from V and 1 base from J, with 14 bases between. Here the CDR3 DNA reads TGTGCCAGCAGCCTCGGGGGGGCGCGGAACACTGAAGCTTTCTTT. Its protein is CASSLGGARNTEAFF.

V is TRBV18 and J is TRBJ2-5, with TRBD2 matching over 10 bases. The CDR3 is made up of 15 amino acids. V was pared by 6 bases and J by 5 bases, with 9 bases of the junction left unmatched. Germline V lookup: CDR1 KGHSH, CDR2 LQKENI. CDR3 nucleotide sequence: TGTGCCAGCTCGCCTCTAGCGGGAGAGGTGGAGACCCAGTACTTC. Translating gives CASSPLAGEVETQYF.

The chain employs TRBV9 and TRBJ2-3, with 7 positions matching TRBD1. V shed 3 bases and J 5 bases; nucleotides not matched to a gene: 0. The CDR3 consists of 12 residues. Per germline, CDR1 SGDLS and CDR2 YYNGEE. CDR3 nucleotide sequence: TGTGCCAGCAGCGGACAGGGAGATACGCAGTATTTT. This sequence encodes CASSGQGDTQYF. Filled out from reference TRBV9 and TRBJ2-3, the complete variable domain reads DSGVTQTPKHLITATGQRVTLRCSPRSGDLSVYWYQQSLDQGLQFLIQYYNGEERAKGNILERFSAQQFPDLHSELNLSSLELGDSALYFCASSGQGDTQYFGPGTRLTVL.

This chain uses TRBV5-1 with TRBJ1-2, with D uncertain. The CDR3 contains 12 residues. Per the germline V gene, CDR1 is SGHRS and CDR2 is YFSETQ. The V end lost 5 bases, the J end lost 2 bases, and 7 bases lay between the germline ends. This CDR3 reads CASSGQNYGYTF. The CDR3 coding sequence is TGCGCCAGCAGTGGGCAGAACTATGGCTACACCTTC.